A single sample is the source of the 26 T cell receptor beta chains below, sequenced in a study of T cell repertoires in cytomegalovirus infection. These receptors' antigens are unknown. TCRdb used MiXCR to reprocess the reads, holding one entry per CDR3 protein. In the table there are around 95,000 distinct CDR3 sequences, about 29% of which are singletons. The sequencing used CD8+ T cells from cultured PBMCs, collected from culture after CMV antigen stimulation. The receptor source for this set is a human donor in good health (CMV status not recorded). Some clones in this sample may be carry-over from other donors' samples.

This clonotype was seen many times. The rearrangement links TRBV12-3 or TRBV12-4 to TRBJ1-1; D not resolved. Trimming took off 8 bases at V and 2 bases at J, with 15 bases between the two ends. The CDR3 has 14 amino acids. CDR3 amino acids: CASPGRLYNTEAFF. CDR3 nucleotide sequence: TGTGCCAGCCCCGGGCGGCTGTACAACACTGAAGCTTTCTTT.

CDR3 sequence (DNA): TGTGCCACCAGGGGGGGGGAGAACACTGAAGCTTTCTTT. This codes for CATRGGENTEAFF. This sequence joins TRBV24-1 and TRBJ1-1, with D possibly matching TRBD1 (5 bases). Germline V gene lookup returns CDR1 KGHDR and CDR2 SFDVKD. With 7 bases removed from V and 1 base from J, the gap between germline ends came to 9 bases. This CDR3 comprises 13 residues.

A few counts support this clonotype. The gene calls are TRBV7-9 and TRBJ2-1, with 14 bases identical to TRBD2. CDR1 and CDR2 (germline): SEHNR, FQNEAQ (reference sequence). Trimming removed 4 bases from V and 9 bases from J; junction bases left unmatched: 2. This CDR3 region has 14 residues. In DNA form, the CDR3 reads TGTGCCAGCAGCTCTGGGACTAGCGGGGGTGAGCAGTTCTTC. Residues: CASSSGTSGGEQFF.

This rearrangement joins TRBV2 to TRBJ2-7, with 7 bases aligning to TRBD2. V was pared by 6 bases and J by 0 bases, with 14 bases of the junction left unmatched. In germline, CDR1 is SNHLY, CDR2 FYNNEI. CDR3 length: 17 residues. CDR3 in amino acids: CASSSLNREEFSYEQYF. As DNA, the CDR3 is TGTGCCAGCAGCTCGCTTAACCGGGAGGAGTTCTCCTACGAGCAGTACTTC.

The chain uses TRBV7-6 and TRBJ2-1, with TRBD2 identical over 12 bases. The CDR3 is 15 amino acids. Germline CDR1 and CDR2: SGHVS and FNYEAQ. With V trimmed by 4 bases and J by 7 bases, 5 bases remained unmatched. CDR3 in DNA: TGTGCCAGCAGCTCGGGACTAGCGGGTTTTAATGAGCAGTTCTTC. Protein: CASSSGLAGFNEQFF.

This clonotype was detected a few times. The DNA for the CDR3 is TGTGCCAGCAGCTTACCGACAGGCCCCTACGAGCAGTACTTC. Its protein is CASSLPTGPYEQYF. The chain employs TRBV7-9 and TRBJ2-7, with D possibly being TRBD1 (6 bases). This CDR3 has 14 amino acids. Trimming took off 2 bases at V and 2 bases at J, with 10 bases between the two ends. Germline CDR1 is SEHNR and CDR2 is FQNEAQ (reference sequence).

The gene calls are TRBV6-1 and TRBJ1-1; a possible D gene is TRBD1 (5 bases). The CDR3 totals 12 residues. Looked up from germline, CDR1 is MNHNS and CDR2 is SASEGT. V gave up 5 bases and J gave up 6 bases, with 10 bases separating them. The CDR3 DNA is TGTGCCAGCAGTCCCCGGGGCTCTGAAGCTTTCTTT. It encodes CASSPRGSEAFF.

This clonotype was recorded once. The chain employs TRBV12-3 or TRBV12-4 and TRBJ1-1; D is undetermined. Trimming pared 1 base from V and 0 bases from J, leaving 9 bases between. This CDR3 is built from 15 residues. CDR3 sequence (DNA): TGTGCCAGCAGTTTAGATGCAGATATGAACACTGAAGCTTTCTTT. It specifies CASSLDADMNTEAFF.

This clonotype has ten or more counts. J is TRBJ2-5 and V is TRBV7-2; D not resolved. This CDR3 comprises 16 residues. Germline CDR1 is SGHTA and CDR2 is FQGNSA. Trimming left V 2 bases short and J 5 bases short, with 18 bases between. CDR3 amino acids: CASSLRAGRLRETQYF. The CDR3 DNA is TGTGCCAGCAGCTTACGGGCCGGCCGATTGCGTGAGACCCAGTACTTC.

This clonotype came up many times. The V call is TRBV7-8, the J call TRBJ1-1, with 9 bases identical to TRBD1. The V segment lost 1 base and the J segment 2 bases; nucleotides outside the gene matches: 5. Germline V gene lookup returns CDR1 SGHVS and CDR2 FQNEAQ. The CDR3 has 16 residues. The CDR3 is CASSLDRGRVNTEAFF. CDR3 DNA sequence: TGTGCCAGCAGCTTAGACAGGGGGCGCGTAAACACTGAAGCTTTCTTT.

The rearrangement links TRBV19 to TRBJ1-6, with D possibly matching TRBD1 (5 bases). This CDR3 region has 13 residues. The germline CDR1 and CDR2 sequences are LNHDA and SQIVND (reference sequence). Trimming cost V 8 bases and J 3 bases, with 8 bases left between them. The CDR3 loop reads CASATDYNSPLHF. As DNA, the CDR3 is TGTGCCAGTGCGACAGACTATAATTCACCCCTCCACTTT.

This clonotype appeared many times. The gene calls are TRBV7-9 and TRBJ2-1; 12 bases align to TRBD1. Germline trimming cut 6 bases from V and 0 bases from J; bases unmatched to any gene: 15. The CDR3 is made up of 20 amino acids. Germline V gives CDR1 SEHNR, CDR2 FQNEAQ (reference sequence). CDR3 DNA sequence: TGTGCCAGCAGTTCCGGGTGGGACAGGGGGCCCCCTACCTCCTACAATGAGCAGTTCTTC. Encoded protein: CASSSGWDRGPPTSYNEQFF.

This clonotype came up a few times. This sequence joins TRBV20-1 and TRBJ2-7; 7 bases are a match to TRBD2. The germline V gene has CDR1 DFQATT and CDR2 SNEGSKA (reference sequence). Trimming removed 0 bases from V and 2 bases from J; junction bases left unmatched: 10. The CDR3 is 16 residues long. The CDR3 DNA sequence: TGCAGTGCTAGAGATTGGGAGACGGGGGGTGCCTACGAGCAGTACTTC. It codes for CSARDWETGGAYEQYF.

The chain links TRBV29-1 to TRBJ1-2; 7 bases agree with TRBD1. Looked up from germline, CDR1 is SQVTM and CDR2 is ANQGSEA. Trimming removed 5 bases from V and 2 bases from J; junction bases left unmatched: 14. CDR3 length equals 16 residues. CDR3 in DNA: TGCAGCGTTTCGGACAGGAACGGGGGCTCGAACTATGGCTACACCTTC. Translating gives CSVSDRNGGSNYGYTF.

This clonotype was seen many times. V usage is TRBV19 and J usage is TRBJ1-1; TRBD1 matches at 8 bases. CDR3 length: 13 residues. Germline CDR1 and CDR2: LNHDA and SQIVND (reference sequence). Trimming took 3 bases from V and 4 from J; bases not matched to a gene: 1. The CDR3 DNA is TGTGCCAGTAGTATTGACAGGGGCACTGAAGCTTTCTTT. Its translation is CASSIDRGTEAFF.

The chain links TRBV6-1 to TRBJ2-3, with 8 bases aligning to TRBD1. The V gene end was trimmed by 5 bases and the J gene end by 7 bases; junction bases not matched to a gene: 8. The CDR3 covers 14 residues. Germline V lookup: CDR1 MNHNS, CDR2 SASEGT. CDR3 loop: CASSPGQGRNTQYF. The CDR3 region has the DNA TGTGCCAGCAGTCCAGGACAGGGTCGAAATACGCAGTATTTT.

This chain's CDR3 is CASSYSPPTVNTEAFF. Here the CDR3 DNA reads TGTGCCAGCAGTTATTCCCCCCCGACTGTGAACACTGAAGCTTTCTTT. The chain is built from TRBV12-3 or TRBV12-4 and TRBJ1-1; D not resolved. Trimming cost V 4 bases and J 0 bases, with 15 bases left between them. The CDR3 runs 16 residues.

This clonotype was detected only a few times. Here the CDR3 reads CASQGWTSLYNEQFF. The CDR3 nucleotides are TGTGCCAGCCAAGGATGGACTAGCCTCTACAATGAGCAGTTCTTC. The rearrangement uses TRBV7-9 and TRBJ2-1; 8 positions match TRBD2. J was trimmed by 3 bases and V by 8 bases; bases with no gene match: 9. Germline values: CDR1 SEHNR, CDR2 FQNEAQ (reference sequence). This CDR3 is built from 15 residues. The full variable domain, completed using reference TRBV7-9 and TRBJ2-1, is DTGVSQNPRHKITKRGQNVTFRCDPISEHNRLYWYRQTLGQGPEFLTYFQNEAQLEKSRLLSDRFSAERPKGSFSTLEIQRTEQGDSAMYLCASQGWTSLYNEQFFGPGTRLTVL.

This clonotype was detected many times. The chain joins TRBV7-2 to TRBJ1-5; D possibly corresponds to TRBD1 (5 bases). This CDR3 has 15 residues. Germline V gene lookup returns CDR1 SGHTA and CDR2 FQGNSA. Trimming pared 9 bases from V and 0 bases from J, leaving 15 bases between. CDR3 in DNA: TGTGCCAGTAGGGATGGGGCTTATAGCAATCAGCCCCAGCATTTT. Encoded protein: CASRDGAYSNQPQHF. Complete variable domain (other parts from reference TRBV7-2 and TRBJ1-5): GAGVSQSPSNKVTEKGKDVELRCDPISGHTALYWYRQSLGQGLEFLIYFQGNSAPDKSGLPSDRFSAERTGGSVSTLTIQRTQQEDSAVYLCASRDGAYSNQPQHFGDGTRLSIL.

The chain employs TRBV7-2 and TRBJ2-7, with 9 bases matching TRBD2. The CDR3 totals 14 residues. Germline V gives CDR1 SGHTA, CDR2 FQGNSA. V lost 8 bases and J lost 3; bases outside the gene matches: 8. For the CDR3, the DNA is TGTGCCAGCGCTTTCGGGACTAGCCTCTACGAGCAGTACTTC. This encodes CASAFGTSLYEQYF.

The chain couples TRBV7-8 to TRBJ1-1; no reliable D call. The germline V gene has CDR1 SGHVS and CDR2 FQNEAQ. V gave up 3 bases and J gave up 3 bases, with 8 bases separating them. The CDR3 runs 13 residues. As DNA, the CDR3 is TGTGCCAGCAGCTTCGGGATTGACACTGAAGCTTTCTTT. Its translation: CASSFGIDTEAFF.

V usage is TRBV12-3 or TRBV12-4 and J usage is TRBJ2-1, with 8 nucleotides matching TRBD1. V dropped 6 bases and J dropped 2; count of bases not matched to a gene: 12. The CDR3 is made up of 17 amino acids. CDR3 residues: CASSLIGQGHPYNEQFF. CDR3 bases: TGTGCCAGCAGCCTCATTGGACAGGGTCATCCCTACAATGAGCAGTTCTTC.

Comment on this clonotype: At one of its ends the junction is not consistent with the germline gene, which may arise from a read error. The chain's CDR3 is CVSSLGGLQETQYF. The CDR3 coding sequence is TGTGTCAGCAGCTTAGGAGGTCTTCAAGAGACCCAGTACTTC. The V gene is TRBV7-6, the J gene TRBJ2-5; TRBD2 might be the D (5 bases). The CDR3 is 14 residues long. Germline V gene data show CDR1 as SGHVS and CDR2 as FNYEAQ.

This clonotype appeared once. The CDR3 sequence: CASSYAQGEDEKLFF. DNA of the CDR3: TGTGCCAGCAGCTACGCCCAGGGGGAGGATGAAAAACTGTTTTTT. The gene calls are TRBV13 and TRBJ1-4; 7 bases fit TRBD1. There are 15 residues in the CDR3. Per the germline V gene, CDR1 is PRHDT and CDR2 is FYEKMQ (reference sequence). With V trimmed by 4 bases and J by 6 bases, 8 bases remained unmatched.

A few counts support this clonotype. The junction and the germline gene differ at one end; a read error may be behind it. This chain joins TRBV28 and TRBJ1-1; 7 nucleotides line up with TRBD1. CDR3 length: 13 amino acids. Looked up from germline, CDR1 is MDHEN and CDR2 is SYDVKM. The CDR3 is CASRDSRNAEAFF. The CDR3 DNA reads as TGTGCCAGTCGGGACAGTCGGAACGCTGAAGCTTTCTTT.

To note about this clonotype: Possible read error: a much larger clone is one base away. The chain links TRBV20-1 to TRBJ2-2; D possibly matches TRBD1 or TRBD2 (5 bases each). The CDR3 is 13 residues long. Germline CDR1 and CDR2: DFQATT and SNEGSKA (reference sequence). CDR3 sequence reads: CSASWGDTGEPFF. CDR3 DNA: TGCAGTGCTAGCTGGGGCGACACCGGGGAGCCGTTTTTT.